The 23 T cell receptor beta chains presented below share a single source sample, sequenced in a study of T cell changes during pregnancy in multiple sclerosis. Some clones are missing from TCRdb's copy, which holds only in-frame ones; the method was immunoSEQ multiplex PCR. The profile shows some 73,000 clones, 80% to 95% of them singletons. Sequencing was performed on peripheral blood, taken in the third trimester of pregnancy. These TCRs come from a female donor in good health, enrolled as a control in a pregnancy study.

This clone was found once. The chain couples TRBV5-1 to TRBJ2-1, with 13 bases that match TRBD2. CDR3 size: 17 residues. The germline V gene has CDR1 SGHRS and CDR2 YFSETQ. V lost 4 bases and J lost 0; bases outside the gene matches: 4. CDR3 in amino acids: CASSKLAGGSSYNEQFF. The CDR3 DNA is TGCGCCAGCAGCAAACTAGCGGGAGGGAGCTCCTACAATGAGCAGTTCTTC.

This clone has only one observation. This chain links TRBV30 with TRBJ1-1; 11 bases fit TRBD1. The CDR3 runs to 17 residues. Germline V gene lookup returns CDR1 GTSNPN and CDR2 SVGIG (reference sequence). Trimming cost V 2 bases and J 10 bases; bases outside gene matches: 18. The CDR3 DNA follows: TGTGCCTGGAGTCCCAAAGGGGGATTGGGGACAGGGGGTGTAGCTTTCTTT. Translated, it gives CAWSPKGGLGTGGVAFF.

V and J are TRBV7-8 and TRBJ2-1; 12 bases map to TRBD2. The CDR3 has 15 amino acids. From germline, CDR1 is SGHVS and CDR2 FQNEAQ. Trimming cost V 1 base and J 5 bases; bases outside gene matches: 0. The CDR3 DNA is TGTGCCAGCAGCTTAGGACTAGCGGGAGACAATGAGCAGTTCTTC. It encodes CASSLGLAGDNEQFF.

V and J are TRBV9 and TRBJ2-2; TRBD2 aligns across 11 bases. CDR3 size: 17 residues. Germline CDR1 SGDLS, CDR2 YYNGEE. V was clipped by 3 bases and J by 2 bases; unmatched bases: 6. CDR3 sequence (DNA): TGTGCCAGCAGCGGCCCGGGACTAGCGGCTAACACCGGGGAGCTGTTTTTT. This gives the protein CASSGPGLAANTGELFF.

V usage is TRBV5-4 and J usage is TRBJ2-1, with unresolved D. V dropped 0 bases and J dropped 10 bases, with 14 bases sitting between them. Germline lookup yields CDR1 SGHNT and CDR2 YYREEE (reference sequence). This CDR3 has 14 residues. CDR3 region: CASSLDAQMREQFF. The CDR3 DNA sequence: TGTGCCAGCAGCTTGGACGCCCAAATGCGCGAGCAGTTCTTC.

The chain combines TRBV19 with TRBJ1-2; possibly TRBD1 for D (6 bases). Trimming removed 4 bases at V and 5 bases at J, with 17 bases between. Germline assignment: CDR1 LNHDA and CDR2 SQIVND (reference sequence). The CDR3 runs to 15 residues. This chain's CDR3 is CASSKGQLKEYGYTF. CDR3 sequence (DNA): TGTGCCAGTAGTAAGGGACAACTCAAAGAATATGGCTACACCTTC. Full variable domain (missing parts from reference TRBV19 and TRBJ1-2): DGGITQSPKYLFRKEGQNVTLSCEQNLNHDAMYWYRQDPGQGLRLIYYSQIVNDFQKGDIAEGYSVSREKKESFPLTVTSAQKNPTAFYLCASSKGQLKEYGYTFGSGTRLTVV.

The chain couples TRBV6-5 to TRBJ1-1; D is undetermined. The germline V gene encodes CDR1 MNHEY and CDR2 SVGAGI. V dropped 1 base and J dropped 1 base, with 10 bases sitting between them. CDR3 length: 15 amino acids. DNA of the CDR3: TGTGCCAGCAGTTACTTGGGCGTGGAGAACACTGAAGCTTTCTTT. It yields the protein CASSYLGVENTEAFF.

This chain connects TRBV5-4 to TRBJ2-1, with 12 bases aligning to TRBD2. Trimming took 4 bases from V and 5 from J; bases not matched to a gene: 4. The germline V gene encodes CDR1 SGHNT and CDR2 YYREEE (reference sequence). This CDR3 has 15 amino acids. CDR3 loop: CASSLTSGSNNEQFF. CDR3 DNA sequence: TGTGCCAGCAGCCTGACTAGCGGGAGTAACAATGAGCAGTTCTTC.

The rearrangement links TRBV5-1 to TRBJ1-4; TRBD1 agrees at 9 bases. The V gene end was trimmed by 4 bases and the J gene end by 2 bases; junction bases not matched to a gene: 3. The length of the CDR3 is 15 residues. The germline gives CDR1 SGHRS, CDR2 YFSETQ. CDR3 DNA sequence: TGCGCCAGCAGCCAGACAGGGGGGACTAATGAAAAACTGTTTTTT. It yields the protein CASSQTGGTNEKLFF.

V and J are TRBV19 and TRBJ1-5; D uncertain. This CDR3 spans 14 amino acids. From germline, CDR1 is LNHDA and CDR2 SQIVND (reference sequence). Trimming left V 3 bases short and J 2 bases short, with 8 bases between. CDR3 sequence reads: CASSILRGNQPQHF. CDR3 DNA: TGTGCCAGTAGTATCCTTCGAGGCAATCAGCCCCAGCATTTT.

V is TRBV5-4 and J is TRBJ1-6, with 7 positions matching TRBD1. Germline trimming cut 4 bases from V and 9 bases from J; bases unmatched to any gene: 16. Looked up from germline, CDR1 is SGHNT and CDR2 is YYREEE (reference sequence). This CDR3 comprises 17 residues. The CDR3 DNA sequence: TGTGCCAGCAGCCCAACCCCGGGACAGACGGTGGGTTCACCCCTCCACTTT. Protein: CASSPTPGQTVGSPLHF. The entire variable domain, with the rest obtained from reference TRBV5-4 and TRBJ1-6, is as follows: ETGVTQSPTHLIKTRGQQVTLRCSSQSGHNTVSWYQQALGQGPQFIFQYYREEENGRGNFPPRFSGLQFPNYSSELNVNALELDDSALYLCASSPTPGQTVGSPLHFGNGTRLTVT.

CDR3 protein: CASNSDPGEQFF. CDR3 DNA: TGTGCCAGCAATTCTGACCCCGGGGAGCAGTTCTTC. The V gene is TRBV28, the J gene TRBJ2-1; D not certain. Germline CDR1 reads MDHEN; CDR2 reads SYDVKM. Trimming took 7 bases from V and 10 from J, leaving 14 bases between them. The CDR3 totals 12 residues.

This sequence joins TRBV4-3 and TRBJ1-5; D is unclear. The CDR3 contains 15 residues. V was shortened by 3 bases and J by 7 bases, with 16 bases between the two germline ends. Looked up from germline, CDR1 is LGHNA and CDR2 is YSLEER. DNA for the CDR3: TGCGCCAGCAGCCAGTTCGTTGGCCGAAAGCAGCCCCAGCATTTT. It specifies CASSQFVGRKQPQHF.

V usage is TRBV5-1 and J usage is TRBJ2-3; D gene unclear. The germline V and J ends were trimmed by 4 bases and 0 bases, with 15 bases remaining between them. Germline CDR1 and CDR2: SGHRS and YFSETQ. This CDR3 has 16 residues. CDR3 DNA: TGCGCCAGCAGCCCCCGAGTCGGTCCGAGCACAGATACGCAGTATTTT. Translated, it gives CASSPRVGPSTDTQYF. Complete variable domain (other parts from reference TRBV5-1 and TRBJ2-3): KAGVTQTPRYLIKTRGQQVTLSCSPISGHRSVSWYQQTPGQGLQFLFEYFSETQRNKGNFPGRFSGRQFSNSRSEMNVSTLELGDSALYLCASSPRVGPSTDTQYFGPGTRLTVL.

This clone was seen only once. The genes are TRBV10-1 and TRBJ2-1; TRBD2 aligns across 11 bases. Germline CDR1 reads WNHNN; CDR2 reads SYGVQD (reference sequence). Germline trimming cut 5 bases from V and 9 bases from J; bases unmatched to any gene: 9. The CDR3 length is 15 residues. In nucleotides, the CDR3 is TGCGCCAGCAGTTCTCTAGCGGGGGGCTGGGGTGAGCAGTTCTTC. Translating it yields CASSSLAGGWGEQFF.

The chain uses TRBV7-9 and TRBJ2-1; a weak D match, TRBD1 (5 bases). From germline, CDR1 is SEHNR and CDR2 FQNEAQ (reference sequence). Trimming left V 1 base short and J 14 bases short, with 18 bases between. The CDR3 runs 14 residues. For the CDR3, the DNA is TGTGCCAGCAGCTTAGTACAGGACCGAGGAGTAGAGTTCTTC. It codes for CASSLVQDRGVEFF.

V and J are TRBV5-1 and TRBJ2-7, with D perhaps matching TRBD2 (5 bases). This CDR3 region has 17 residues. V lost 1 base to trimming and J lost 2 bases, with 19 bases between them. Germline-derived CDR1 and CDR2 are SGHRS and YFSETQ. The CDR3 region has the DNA TGCGCCAGCAGCTTGAGTGTCGCTAGCCCTATCACCTACGAGCAGTACTTC. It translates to CASSLSVASPITYEQYF.

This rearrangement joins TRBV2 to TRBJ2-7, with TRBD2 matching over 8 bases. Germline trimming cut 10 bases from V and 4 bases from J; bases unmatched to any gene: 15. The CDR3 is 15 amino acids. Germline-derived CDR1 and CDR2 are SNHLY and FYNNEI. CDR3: CANSRTGTRDYEQYF. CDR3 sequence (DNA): TGTGCCAACTCCCGGACCGGGACTAGAGATTACGAGCAGTACTTC.

As DNA, the CDR3 is TGTGCCATCAGCGGCGGGAGTCCCACAGATACGCAGTATTTT. Translation gives CAISGGSPTDTQYF. J is TRBJ2-3 and V is TRBV10-3, with 7 bases aligning to TRBD2. Germline V gives CDR1 ENHRY, CDR2 SYGVKD. With V trimmed by 6 bases and J by 2 bases, 5 bases remained unmatched. This CDR3 has 14 residues.

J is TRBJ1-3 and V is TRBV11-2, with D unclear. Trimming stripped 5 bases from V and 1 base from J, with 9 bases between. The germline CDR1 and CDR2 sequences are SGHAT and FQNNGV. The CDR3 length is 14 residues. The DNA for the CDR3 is TGTGCCAGCAGCACTACACCTTCTGGAAACACCATATATTTT. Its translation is CASSTTPSGNTIYF. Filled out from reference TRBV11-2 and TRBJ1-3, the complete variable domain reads EAGVAQSPRYKIIEKRQSVAFWCNPISGHATLYWYQQILGQGPKLLIQFQNNGVVDDSQLPKDRFSAERLKGVDSTLKIQPAKLEDSAVYLCASSTTPSGNTIYFGEGSWLTVV.

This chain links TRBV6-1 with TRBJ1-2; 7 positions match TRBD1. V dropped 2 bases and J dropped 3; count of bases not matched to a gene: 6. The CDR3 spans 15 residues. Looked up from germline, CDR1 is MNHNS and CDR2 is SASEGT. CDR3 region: CASSEYRGIDYGYTF. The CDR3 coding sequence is TGTGCCAGCAGTGAATACAGGGGTATTGACTATGGCTACACCTTC.

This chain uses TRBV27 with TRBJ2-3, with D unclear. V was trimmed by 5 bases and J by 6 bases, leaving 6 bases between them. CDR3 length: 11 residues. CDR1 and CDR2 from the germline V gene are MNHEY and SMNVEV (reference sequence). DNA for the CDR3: TGTGCCAGCAGTAGCTGGGATACGCAGTATTTT. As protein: CASSSWDTQYF.

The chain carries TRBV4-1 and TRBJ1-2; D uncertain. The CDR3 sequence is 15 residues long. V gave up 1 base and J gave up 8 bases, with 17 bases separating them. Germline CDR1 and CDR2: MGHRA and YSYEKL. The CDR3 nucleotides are TGCGCCAGCAGCCAAGTGGCGGGAAGGATTGGCGGCTACACCTTC. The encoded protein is CASSQVAGRIGGYTF.